The clone carrying this T cell receptor (beta chain) was counted a few times. Its specificity is not known. The CDR3 has 16 residues. The V segment lost 3 bases and the J segment 2 bases; nucleotides outside the gene matches: 5. CDR1 is LNHDA, CDR2 SQIVND, per germline (reference sequence). The data originate from a study of early T cells in non-severe SARS-CoV-2 infection. Study-wide points: Private and CD4 specificities were missed by VDJdb matching, skewed to anti-spike CD8.

A single record per CDR3 protein comes from TCRdb applying MiXCR to the 5' RACE reads. Counted here are approximately 110,000 distinct CDR3 sequences, about 15% occurring once; the ten biggest clones make up 21%. The TCR originated in an adult who was a healthcare worker with PCR-confirmed SARS-CoV-2 infection or an uninfected control (not recorded which). Sequencing was performed on whole blood. The chain joins TRBV19 to TRBJ1-5; 9 bases are shared with TRBD1. The DNA of the CDR3 is TGTGCCAGTAGTATCACCCGGACAGGGGGCAATCAGCCCCAGCATTTT. Translation: CASSITRTGGNQPQHF.